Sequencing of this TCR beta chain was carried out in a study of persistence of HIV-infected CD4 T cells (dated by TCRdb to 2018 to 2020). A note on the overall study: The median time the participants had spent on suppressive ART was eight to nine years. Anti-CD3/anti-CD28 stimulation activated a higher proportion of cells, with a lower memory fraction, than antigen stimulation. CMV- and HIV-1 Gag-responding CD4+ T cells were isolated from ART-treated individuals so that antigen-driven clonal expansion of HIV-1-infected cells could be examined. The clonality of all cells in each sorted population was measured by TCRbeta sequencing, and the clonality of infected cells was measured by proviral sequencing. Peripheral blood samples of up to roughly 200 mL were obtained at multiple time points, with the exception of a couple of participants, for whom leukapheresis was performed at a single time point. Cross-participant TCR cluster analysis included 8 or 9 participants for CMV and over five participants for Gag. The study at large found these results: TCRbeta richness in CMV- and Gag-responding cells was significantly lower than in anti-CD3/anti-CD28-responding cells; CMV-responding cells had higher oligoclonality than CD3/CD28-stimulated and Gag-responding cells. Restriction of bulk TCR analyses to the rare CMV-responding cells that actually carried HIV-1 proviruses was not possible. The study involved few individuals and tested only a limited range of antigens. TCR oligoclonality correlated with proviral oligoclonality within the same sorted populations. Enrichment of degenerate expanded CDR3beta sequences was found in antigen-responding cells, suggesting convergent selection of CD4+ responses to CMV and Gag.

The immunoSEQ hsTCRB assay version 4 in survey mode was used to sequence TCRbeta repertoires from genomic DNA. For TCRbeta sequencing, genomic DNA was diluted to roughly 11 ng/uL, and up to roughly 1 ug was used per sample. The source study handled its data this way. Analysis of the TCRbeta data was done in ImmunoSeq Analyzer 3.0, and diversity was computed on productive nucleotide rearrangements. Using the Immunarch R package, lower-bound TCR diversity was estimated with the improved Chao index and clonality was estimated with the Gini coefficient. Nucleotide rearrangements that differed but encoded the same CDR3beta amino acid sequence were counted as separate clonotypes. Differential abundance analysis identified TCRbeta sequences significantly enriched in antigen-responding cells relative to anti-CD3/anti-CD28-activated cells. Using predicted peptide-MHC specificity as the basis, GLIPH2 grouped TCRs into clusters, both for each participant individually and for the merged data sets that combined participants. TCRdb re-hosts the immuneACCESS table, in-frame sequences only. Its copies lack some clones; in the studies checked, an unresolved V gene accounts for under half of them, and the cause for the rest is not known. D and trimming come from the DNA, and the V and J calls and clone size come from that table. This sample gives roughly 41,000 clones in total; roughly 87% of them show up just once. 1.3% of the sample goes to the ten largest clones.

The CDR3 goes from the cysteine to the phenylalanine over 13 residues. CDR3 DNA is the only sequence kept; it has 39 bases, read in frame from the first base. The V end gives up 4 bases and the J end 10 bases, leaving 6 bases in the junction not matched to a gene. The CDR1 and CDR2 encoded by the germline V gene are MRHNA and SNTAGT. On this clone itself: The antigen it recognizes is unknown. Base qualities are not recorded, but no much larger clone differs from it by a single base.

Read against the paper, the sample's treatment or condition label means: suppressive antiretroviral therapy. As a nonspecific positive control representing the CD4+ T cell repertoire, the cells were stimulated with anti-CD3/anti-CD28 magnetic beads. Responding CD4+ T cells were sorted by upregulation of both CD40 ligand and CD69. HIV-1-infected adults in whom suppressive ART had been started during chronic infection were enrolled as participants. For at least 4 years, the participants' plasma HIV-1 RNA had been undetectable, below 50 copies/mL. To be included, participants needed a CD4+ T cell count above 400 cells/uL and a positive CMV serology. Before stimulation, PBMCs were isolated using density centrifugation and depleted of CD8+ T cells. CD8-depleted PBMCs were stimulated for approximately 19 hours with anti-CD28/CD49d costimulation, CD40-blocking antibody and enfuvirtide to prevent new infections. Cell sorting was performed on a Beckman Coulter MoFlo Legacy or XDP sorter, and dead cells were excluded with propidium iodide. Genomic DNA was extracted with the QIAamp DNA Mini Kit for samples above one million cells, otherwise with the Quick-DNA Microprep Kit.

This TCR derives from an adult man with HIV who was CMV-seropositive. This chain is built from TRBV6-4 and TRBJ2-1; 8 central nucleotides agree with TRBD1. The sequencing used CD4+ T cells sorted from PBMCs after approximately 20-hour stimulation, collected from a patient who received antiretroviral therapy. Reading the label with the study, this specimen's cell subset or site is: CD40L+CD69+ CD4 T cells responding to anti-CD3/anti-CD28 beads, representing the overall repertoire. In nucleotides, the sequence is TGTGCCAGCAGTGCCCAGGGGGCCAGGGAGCAGTTCTTC. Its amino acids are CASSAQGAREQFF.